This paragraph reports one T cell receptor beta chain. Either two negative PCRs, clearance, or symptom resolution qualified Cohort 3 donors as recovered. The sample belongs to a study of blood T cell repertoires in COVID-19. Trimming stripped 0 bases from V and 4 bases from J, with 13 bases between. The germline V gene encodes CDR1 LGHNA and CDR2 YSLEER. There are 16 residues in the CDR3. Sequenced by immunoSEQ multiplex PCR; TCRdb stores in-frame clones only, minus some. The data show about 370,000 clones, 80% to 90% seen once. This receptor was taken from a man between 18 and 35 years old who had recovered from COVID-19. V and J are TRBV4-3 and TRBJ1-5, with a weak D call TRBD1 (6 bases). Sequencing input: PBMCs or T cells enriched from blood (not recorded which). The CDR3 loop reads CASSQELGDTNQPQHF. The CDR3 DNA sequence: TGCGCCAGCAGCCAAGAGTTGGGGGACACTAATCAGCCCCAGCATTTT.